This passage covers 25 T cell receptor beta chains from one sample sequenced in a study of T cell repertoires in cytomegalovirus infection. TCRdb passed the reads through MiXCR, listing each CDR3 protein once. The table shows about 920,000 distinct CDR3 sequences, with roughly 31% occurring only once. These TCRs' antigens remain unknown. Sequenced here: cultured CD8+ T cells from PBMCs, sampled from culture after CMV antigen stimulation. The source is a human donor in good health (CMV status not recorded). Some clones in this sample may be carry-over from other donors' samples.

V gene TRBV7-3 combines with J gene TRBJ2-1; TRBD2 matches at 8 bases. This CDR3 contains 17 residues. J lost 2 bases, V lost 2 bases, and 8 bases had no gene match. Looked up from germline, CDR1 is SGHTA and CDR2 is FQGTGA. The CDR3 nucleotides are TGTGCCAGCAGCTTAGAGGCTAGCGGGTACACCTACAATGAGCAGTTCTTC. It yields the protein CASSLEASGYTYNEQFF.

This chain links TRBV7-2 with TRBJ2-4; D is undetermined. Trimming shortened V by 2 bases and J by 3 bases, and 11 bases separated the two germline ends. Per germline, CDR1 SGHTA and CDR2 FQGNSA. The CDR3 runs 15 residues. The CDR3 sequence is CASSLTESNKNIQYF. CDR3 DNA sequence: TGTGCCAGCAGCTTAACGGAAAGTAACAAAAACATTCAGTACTTC.

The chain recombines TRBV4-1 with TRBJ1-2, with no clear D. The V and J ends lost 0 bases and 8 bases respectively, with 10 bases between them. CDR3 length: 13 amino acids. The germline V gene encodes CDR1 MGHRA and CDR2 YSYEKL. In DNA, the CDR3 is TGCGCCAGCAGCCAAGATTGGGCAGGAGGCTACACCTTC. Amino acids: CASSQDWAGGYTF.

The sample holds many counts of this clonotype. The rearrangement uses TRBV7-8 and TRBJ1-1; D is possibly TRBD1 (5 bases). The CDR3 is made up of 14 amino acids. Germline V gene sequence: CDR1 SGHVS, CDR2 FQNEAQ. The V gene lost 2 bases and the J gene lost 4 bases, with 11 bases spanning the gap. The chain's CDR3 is CASSLLGGSTEAFF. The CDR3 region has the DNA TGTGCCAGCAGCTTATTGGGGGGATCCACTGAAGCTTTCTTT.

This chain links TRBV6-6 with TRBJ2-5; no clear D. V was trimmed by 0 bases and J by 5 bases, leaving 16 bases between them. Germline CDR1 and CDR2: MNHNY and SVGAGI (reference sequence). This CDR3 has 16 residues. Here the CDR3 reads CASSYSPGTSRETQYF. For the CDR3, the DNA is TGTGCCAGCAGTTACTCGCCTGGCACCTCCAGGGAGACCCAGTACTTC.

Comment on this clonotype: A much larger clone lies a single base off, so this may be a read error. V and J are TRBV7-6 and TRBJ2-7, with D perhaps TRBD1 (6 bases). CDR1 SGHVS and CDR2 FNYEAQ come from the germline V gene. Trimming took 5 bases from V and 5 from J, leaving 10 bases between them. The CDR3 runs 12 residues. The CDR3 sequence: CASSAHRDEQYF. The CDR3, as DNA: TGTGCCAGCAGCGCCCACAGGGACGAGCAGTACTTC. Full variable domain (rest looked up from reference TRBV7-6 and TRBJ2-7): GAGVSQSPRYKVTKRGQDVALRCDPISGHVSLYWYRQALGQGPEFLTYFNYEAQQDKSGLPNDRFSAERPEGSISTLTIQRTEQRDSAMYRCASSAHRDEQYFGPGTRLTVT.

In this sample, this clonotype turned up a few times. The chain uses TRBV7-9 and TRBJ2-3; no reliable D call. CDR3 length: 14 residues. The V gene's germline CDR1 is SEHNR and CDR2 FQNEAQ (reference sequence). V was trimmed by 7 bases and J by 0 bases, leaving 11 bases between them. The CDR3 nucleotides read TGTGCCAGCACCCGGGCCGCAAGCACAGATACGCAGTATTTT. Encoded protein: CASTRAASTDTQYF.

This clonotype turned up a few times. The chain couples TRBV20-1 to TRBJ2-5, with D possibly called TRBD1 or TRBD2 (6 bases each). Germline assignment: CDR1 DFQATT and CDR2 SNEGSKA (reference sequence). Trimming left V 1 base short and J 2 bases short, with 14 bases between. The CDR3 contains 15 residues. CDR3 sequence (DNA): TGCAGTGCTAGAGTGTTCCGAGGGGGGCAAGAGACCCAGTACTTC. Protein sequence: CSARVFRGGQETQYF.

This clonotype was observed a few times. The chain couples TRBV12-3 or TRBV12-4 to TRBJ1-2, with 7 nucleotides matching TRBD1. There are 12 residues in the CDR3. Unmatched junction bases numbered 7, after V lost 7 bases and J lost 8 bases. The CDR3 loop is CASKAGGIGYTF. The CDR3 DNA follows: TGTGCCAGCAAGGCAGGGGGAATAGGCTACACCTTC.

CDR3 DNA sequence: TGCAGCGTTGAAGATGGTGTGGGCCTAAACACTGAAGCTTTCTTT. This sequence encodes CSVEDGVGLNTEAFF. This chain connects TRBV29-1 to TRBJ1-1; D gene ambiguous. Germline lookup yields CDR1 SQVTM and CDR2 ANQGSEA. V lost 0 bases to trimming and J lost 2 bases, with 13 bases between them. This CDR3 is built from 15 residues.

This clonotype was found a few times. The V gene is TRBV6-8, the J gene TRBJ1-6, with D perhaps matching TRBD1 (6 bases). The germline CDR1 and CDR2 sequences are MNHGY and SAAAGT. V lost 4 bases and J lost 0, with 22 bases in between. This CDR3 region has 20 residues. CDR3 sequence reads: CASSWKTGHPDFSYNSPLHF. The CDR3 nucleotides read TGTGCCAGCAGTTGGAAAACGGGACACCCCGACTTCTCCTATAATTCACCCCTCCACTTT.

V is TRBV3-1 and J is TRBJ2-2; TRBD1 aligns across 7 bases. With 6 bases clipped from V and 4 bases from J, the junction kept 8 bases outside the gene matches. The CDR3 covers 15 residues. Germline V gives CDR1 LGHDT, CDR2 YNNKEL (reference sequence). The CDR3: CASSFDREGTGELFF. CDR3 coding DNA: TGTGCCAGCAGTTTCGACAGGGAAGGCACCGGGGAGCTGTTTTTT.

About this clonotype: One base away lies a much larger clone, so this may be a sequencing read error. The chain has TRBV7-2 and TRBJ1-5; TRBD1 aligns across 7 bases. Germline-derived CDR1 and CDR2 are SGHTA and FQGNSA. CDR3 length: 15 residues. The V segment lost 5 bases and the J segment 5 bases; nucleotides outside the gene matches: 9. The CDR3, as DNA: TGTGCCAGCAGCGCTACAGGGGTGGGGTATCAGCCCCAGCATTTT. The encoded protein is CASSATGVGYQPQHF.

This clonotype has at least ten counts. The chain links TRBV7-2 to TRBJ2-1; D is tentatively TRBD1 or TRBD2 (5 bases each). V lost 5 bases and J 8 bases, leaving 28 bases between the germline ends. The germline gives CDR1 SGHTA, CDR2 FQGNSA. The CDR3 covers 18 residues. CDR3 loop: CASSLNLGVQGVTYEQFF. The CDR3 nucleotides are TGTGCCAGCAGCCTCAACCTGGGGGTACAAGGGGTCACTTATGAGCAGTTCTTC.

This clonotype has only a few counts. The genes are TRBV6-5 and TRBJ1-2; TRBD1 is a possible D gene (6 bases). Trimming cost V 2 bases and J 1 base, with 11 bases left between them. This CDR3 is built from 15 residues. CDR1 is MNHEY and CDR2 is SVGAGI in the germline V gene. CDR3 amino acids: CASSYRGGVNYGYTF. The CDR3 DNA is TGTGCCAGCAGTTACCGTGGGGGCGTTAACTATGGCTACACCTTC.

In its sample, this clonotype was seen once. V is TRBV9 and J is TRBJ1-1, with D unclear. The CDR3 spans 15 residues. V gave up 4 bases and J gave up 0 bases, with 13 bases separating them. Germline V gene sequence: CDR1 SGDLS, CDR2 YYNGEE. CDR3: CASSPPSGMNTEAFF. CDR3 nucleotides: TGTGCCAGCAGCCCACCGTCGGGAATGAACACTGAAGCTTTCTTT.

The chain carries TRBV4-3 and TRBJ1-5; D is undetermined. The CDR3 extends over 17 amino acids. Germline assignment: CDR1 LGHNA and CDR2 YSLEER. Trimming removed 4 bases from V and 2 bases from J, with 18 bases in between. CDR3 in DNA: TGCGCCAGCAGCCTTGTACACCTCGGAGGACGCAATCAGCCCCAGCATTTT. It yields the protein CASSLVHLGGRNQPQHF.

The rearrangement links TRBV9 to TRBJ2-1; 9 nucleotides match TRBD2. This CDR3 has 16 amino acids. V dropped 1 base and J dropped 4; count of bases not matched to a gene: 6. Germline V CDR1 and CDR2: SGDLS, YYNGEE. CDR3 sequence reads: CASSVRGGASYNEQFF. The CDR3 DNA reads TGTGCCAGCAGCGTACGCGGGGGGGCCTCTTACAATGAGCAGTTCTTC.

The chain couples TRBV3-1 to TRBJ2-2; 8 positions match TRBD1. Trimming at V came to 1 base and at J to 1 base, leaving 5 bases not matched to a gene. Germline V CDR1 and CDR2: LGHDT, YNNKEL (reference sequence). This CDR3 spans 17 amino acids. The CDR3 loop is CASSQGGQGENTGELFF. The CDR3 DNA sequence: TGTGCCAGCAGCCAAGGTGGACAGGGTGAGAACACCGGGGAGCTGTTTTTT.

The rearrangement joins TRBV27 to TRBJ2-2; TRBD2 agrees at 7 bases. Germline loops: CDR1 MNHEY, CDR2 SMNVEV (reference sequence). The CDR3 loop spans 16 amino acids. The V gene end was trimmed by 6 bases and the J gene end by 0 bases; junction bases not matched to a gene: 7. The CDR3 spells CASSPWEGANTGELFF. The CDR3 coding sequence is TGTGCCAGCAGCCCATGGGAGGGCGCGAACACCGGGGAGCTGTTTTTT.

CDR3 protein: CASSIRFRDTNSPLHF. The CDR3 bases are TGTGCCAGCAGTATCCGATTCCGGGACACTAATTCACCCCTCCACTTT. J is TRBJ1-6 and V is TRBV6-1, with D perhaps TRBD1 (6 bases). The germline V and J ends were trimmed by 5 bases and 6 bases, with 17 bases remaining between them. The CDR3 runs to 16 residues. Germline-derived CDR1 and CDR2 are MNHNS and SASEGT.

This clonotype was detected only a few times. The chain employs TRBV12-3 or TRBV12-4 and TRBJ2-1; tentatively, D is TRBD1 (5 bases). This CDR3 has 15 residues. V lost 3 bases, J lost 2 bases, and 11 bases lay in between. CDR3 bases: TGTGCCAGCAGTTTCTTGAGACAGCCCTACAATGAGCAGTTCTTC. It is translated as CASSFLRQPYNEQFF.

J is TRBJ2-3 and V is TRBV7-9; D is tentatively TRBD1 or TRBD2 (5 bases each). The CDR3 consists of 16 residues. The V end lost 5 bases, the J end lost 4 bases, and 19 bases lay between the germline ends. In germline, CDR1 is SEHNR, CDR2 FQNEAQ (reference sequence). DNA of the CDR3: TGTGCCAGCAGCCTTACCGGGACCCTACCCCCAGATACGCAGTATTTT. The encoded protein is CASSLTGTLPPDTQYF.

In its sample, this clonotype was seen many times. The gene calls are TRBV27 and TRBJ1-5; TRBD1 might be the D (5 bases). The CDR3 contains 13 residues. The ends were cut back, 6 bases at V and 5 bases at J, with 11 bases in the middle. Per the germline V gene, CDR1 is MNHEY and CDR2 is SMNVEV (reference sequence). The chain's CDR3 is CASSPGPYQPQHF. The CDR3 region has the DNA TGTGCCAGCAGCCCGGGACCTTATCAGCCCCAGCATTTT.

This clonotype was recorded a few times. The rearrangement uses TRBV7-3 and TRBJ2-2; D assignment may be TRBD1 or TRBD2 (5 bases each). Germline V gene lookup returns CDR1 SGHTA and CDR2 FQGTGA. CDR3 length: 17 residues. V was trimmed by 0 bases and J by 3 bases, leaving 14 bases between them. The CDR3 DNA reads TGTGCCAGCAGCTTAACGGGGGAAGAGAGCGACACCGGGGAGCTGTTTTTT. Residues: CASSLTGEESDTGELFF.